This T cell receptor beta chain came from a study of regulatory T cells in long-lasting Graves disease. The table lists this clonotype with many counts. Both iRepertoire HTBI primers and Arm-PCR of CDR3 regions were used to build the TCR beta libraries. TCRdb redid the calling of the multiplex PCR reads with MiXCR, one entry per CDR3 protein. Here the sample spans some 330,000 distinct CDR3 sequences, over 9.5% being singletons. Time point defined: newly diagnosed GD, antithyroid drugs for less than 3 months. RNA extracted from PBMCs served as the sequencing template. The length of the CDR3 is 14 residues. The germline V gene has CDR1 SNHLY and CDR2 FYNNEI. With 7 bases clipped from V and 0 bases from J, the junction kept 4 bases outside the gene matches. The same sample was also studied in work on T cells in Graves' hyperthyroidism and ophthalmopathy.

The source was peripheral blood mononuclear cells (PBMCs), collected at new diagnosis, from a patient treated with antithyroid drugs. The source of this sequence is a woman younger than 35 with Graves disease. The rearrangement uses TRBV2 and TRBJ2-7, with 9 bases aligning to TRBD1. CDR3 nucleotides: TGTGCCAGCAAGGAGACAGGGGGCTCCTACGAGCAGTACGTC. The encoded protein is CASKETGGSYEQYV.